This T cell receptor beta chain derives from a study of T cell responses to AZD1222 COVID-19 vaccine. General study points: Spike as a whole was targeted by vaccine-associated CD4 TCRs, dominant at 160-218 and 743-854. Repertoire samples came only from after the peak T cell response. Targeting of unmutated variant regions was reportedly seen in nearly half of spike-specific TCRs.

Germline loops: CDR1 GTSNPN, CDR2 SVGIG (reference sequence). The CDR3 covers 15 residues. V was trimmed by 3 bases and J by 4 bases, leaving 16 bases between them. Assay: immunoSEQ multiplex PCR; the TCRdb copy retains only in-frame clones and omits some. The table has over 110,000 clones, roughly 93% seen once. This clone appeared a few times. Its specificity is unknown. The TCR sequence derives from an adult who received the AZD1222 COVID-19 vaccine. V and J are TRBV30 and TRBJ1-3; D unresolved. Sequenced material: peripheral blood, taken 28 days after the second AZD1222 dose. The CDR3 nucleotides read TGTGCCTGGAGCTCGATGGCCGGGGTCGGAAACACCATATATTTT. Protein product: CAWSSMAGVGNTIYF.